These T cell receptor beta chains were read from a single sample in a study of blood T cells in healthy people across ages. TCRdb reprocessed the 5' RACE reads via MiXCR and lists one record per CDR3 protein. The sample lists about 1,500,000 distinct CDR3 sequences, 28% seen once, with over 7% in the top ten. Specimen: blood. The receptors were sampled from a woman aged 25 to 45 in good health. The CDR3 runs from the conserved cysteine through the conserved F or W. The D gene is left open where the match is weak. Clone size is not always given. Where it is, it says once, few, many or a class for expanded clones.

TRBV7-9	TRBD1	TRBJ1-5	few	CASSPGQGGIEPQHF	TGTGCCAGCAGCCCCGGACAGGGAGGGATAGAGCCCCAGCATTTT
TRBV7-2	NA	TRBJ2-2	few	CASSPRQNTGELFF	TGTGCCAGCAGCCCCAGACAGAACACCGGGGAGCTGTTTTTT
TRBV7-2	NA	TRBJ2-7	once	CASRSGESSYEQYF	TGTGCCAGCAGGTCGGGGGAGAGCTCCTACGAGCAGTACTTC
TRBV12-3/TRBV12-4	TRBD2	TRBJ2-1	few	CASSPTPSGIYNEQFF	TGTGCCAGCAGTCCCACCCCTAGCGGGATCTACAATGAGCAGTTCTTC
TRBV7-3	TRBD2	TRBJ2-1	few	CTSSLTGAGGRSSEQFF	TGTACCAGCAGCTTAACAGGAGCGGGGGGGCGTTCTAGTGAGCAGTTCTTC
TRBV5-1	NA	TRBJ1-5	NA	CASSGNRDQPQHF	TGCGCCAGCAGCGGAAACAGGGACCAGCCCCAGCATTTT
TRBV12-3/TRBV12-4	NA	TRBJ1-1	NA	CASSLARHPPTETFF	TGTGCCAGCAGTTTAGCGCGTCACCCACCCACTGAAACTTTCTTT
TRBV20-1	NA	TRBJ1-6	few	CSAPRPGSNSPLHF	TGCAGTGCTCCCCGGCCAGGGTCGAATTCACCCCTCCACTTT
TRBV11-2	TRBD2	TRBJ2-1	NA	CASRPRTSEGNERFF	TGTGCCAGCAGGCCTAGGACTAGCGAGGGGAATGAGCGGTTCTTC
TRBV6-5	TRBD1	TRBJ2-7	NA	CAISLDRGSYNEQYF	TGTGCCATCAGCCTGGACAGGGGTTCCTACAATGAGCAGTACTTC
TRBV5-1	NA	TRBJ2-1	NA	CASSLTVSYDEQFF	TGCGCCAGCAGCCTGACTGTATCCTACGATGAGCAGTTCTTC
TRBV20-1	TRBD1	TRBJ2-1	many	CSARSTGQGFDEQFF	TGCAGTGCTAGATCGACGGGACAGGGGTTCGATGAGCAGTTCTTC
TRBV14	NA	TRBJ2-1	NA	CASSPGLPQGTQFF	TGTGCCAGCAGCCCGGGGCTCCCACAAGGGACCCAGTTCTTC
TRBV25-1	TRBD2	TRBJ2-3	NA	CASSELREAPPHTQYF	TGTGCCAGCAGTGAATTGCGGGAGGCCCCCCCCCATACGCAGTATTTT
TRBV4-2	TRBD1	TRBJ1-4	NA	CASSHYVPGQGATNEKLFF	TGTGCCAGCAGCCATTACGTCCCGGGACAGGGGGCAACTAATGAAAAACTGTTTTTT
TRBV5-1	TRBD2	TRBJ2-1	NA	CASRTGLAGAVTYNEQFF	TGCGCCAGCAGAACGGGACTAGCGGGAGCGGTTACTTACAATGAGCAGTTCTTC
TRBV2	NA	TRBJ2-1	NA	CASRSGFMDNEQFF	TGTGCCAGCCGTAGTGGCTTTATGGACAATGAGCAGTTCTTC
TRBV12-3/TRBV12-4	TRBD1	TRBJ1-6	few	CASRRQGASPLHF	TGTGCCAGCAGGCGACAGGGGGCTTCACCCCTCCACTTT
TRBV7-2	NA	TRBJ2-5	NA	CAGRKGSGGPWETQYF	TGTGCCGGCAGAAAGGGGTCGGGGGGCCCTTGGGAGACCCAGTACTTC
TRBV12-3/TRBV12-4	TRBD1	TRBJ2-7	NA	CASSLTGMNYEQYF	TGTGCCAGCAGTCTGACAGGGATGAACTACGAGCAGTACTTC
TRBV12-3/TRBV12-4	NA	TRBJ2-1	many	CASTLSKVIQQFF	TGTGCCAGCACCCTAAGTAAGGTCATACAGCAGTTCTTC
TRBV27	TRBD2	TRBJ2-1	NA	CASSLGLAGVSSYNERFF	TGTGCCAGCAGTTTAGGGCTAGCGGGGGTGAGCTCCTACAATGAGCGGTTCTTC
TRBV6-2/TRBV6-3	TRBD2	TRBJ2-7	NA	CASRRSGGAEGEQYF	TGTGCCAGCCGGAGAAGCGGGGGGGCCGAAGGCGAGCAGTACTTC
TRBV9	NA	TRBJ1-1	few	CASSVGRFTEAFF	TGTGCCAGCAGCGTAGGCAGGTTTACTGAAGCTTTCTTT
TRBV29-1	NA	TRBJ2-7	many	CSVSATEAGEQYF	TGCAGCGTCTCAGCGACAGAAGCCGGCGAGCAGTACTTC
TRBV6-6	NA	TRBJ1-1	few	CASSNGGYTEAFF	TGTGCCAGCAGTAACGGCGGGTACACTGAAGCTTTCTTT
TRBV9	NA	TRBJ1-4	NA	CASSVGRGLEKLFF	TGTGCCAGCAGCGTAGGCAGGGGTCTGGAAAAACTGTTTTTT
TRBV24-1	NA	TRBJ2-1	few	CATSDSARGNNEQFF	TGTGCCACCAGTGATTCGGCTAGAGGTAACAATGAGCAGTTCTTC
TRBV12-3/TRBV12-4	NA	TRBJ1-2	NA	CASSFDISANYGYTF	TGTGCCAGCAGTTTCGACATCTCAGCTAACTATGGCTACACCTTC
TRBV28	NA	TRBJ2-3	NA	CATSSRRDTQYF	TGTGCCACGAGTTCCCGGCGGGATACGCAGTATTTT
TRBV7-3	TRBD2	TRBJ2-3	NA	CASSLYTGGPPDTQYF	TGTGCCAGCAGCTTATATACGGGGGGGCCCCCAGATACGCAGTATTTT
TRBV5-1	TRBD1	TRBJ2-1	few	CASSPAPGQEFNEQFF	TGCGCCAGCAGCCCCGCACCGGGACAGGAGTTTAATGAGCAGTTCTTC
TRBV29-1	TRBD2	TRBJ2-1	NA	CSVGIMSGRLETQFF	TGCAGCGTTGGTATAATGAGCGGGAGGTTGGAGACCCAGTTCTTC
TRBV28	NA	TRBJ1-3	NA	CATGIRAGNTIYF	TGTGCCACCGGAATCCGCGCTGGAAACACCATATATTTT
TRBV20-1	TRBD1	TRBJ2-3	NA	CSARDRGRRDTQYF	TGCAGTGCTCGGGACAGGGGCCGGCGGGATACGCAGTATTTT
TRBV6-4	NA	TRBJ2-1	NA	CASSDSQVQSYNEQFF	TGTGCCAGCAGTGACTCGCAGGTCCAATCCTACAATGAGCAGTTCTTC
TRBV13	NA	TRBJ1-1	NA	CASSPGGRGARVTEAFF	TGTGCCAGCAGCCCTGGGGGCCGGGGGGCGCGAGTCACTGAAGCTTTCTTT
TRBV12-3/TRBV12-4	NA	TRBJ2-5	many	CASTHAETQYF	TGTGCCAGCACTCACGCGGAGACCCAGTACTTC
TRBV2	NA	TRBJ2-5	NA	CASRAEQGRETQYF	TGTGCCAGCAGAGCGGAGCAGGGGCGAGAGACCCAGTACTTC